One TCR beta chain is described in this entry. This clonotype was observed at least ten times. The antigen this receptor binds is unknown. No clone much larger than this one lies a single base away; base qualities are absent. The sample belongs to a study of identical twins (TCRdb year 2016). Background for the entire study: To test whether fetal clonotypes persist, the study used deep sequencing on TCR alpha and beta repertoires from monozygotic twins, unrelated adults of various ages, and cord blood. To rule out contamination, replicate twin experiments were performed at different times with different library preparation protocols.

All donors were healthy Caucasians. Three unrelated non-twin adults were additionally sequenced: a male aged 18 to 29, a male aged 50 to 60 and a female aged 50 to 60. Miltenyi CD45RO+ enrichment and human naive T-cell isolation kits were used to isolate memory (CD45RO+) and naive T cells from PBMC. Paper-wide results and their limitations: Compared with coincidental sharing between unrelated individuals, an excess of low generation-probability sequences was observed among out-of-frame TCR alpha sequences shared between twins. In beta out-of-frame sequences, excess twin sharing was weaker, because having fewer shared sequences lowered the signal-to-noise ratio. Because the same donors could not be followed over many years, conclusions were based on cross-sectional statistical analysis. Zero-insertion analyses could be partly confounded by invariant T cells such as MAIT and iNKT, although diverse VJ usage argued against such confounding for most clonotypes. In monozygotic twins, out-of-frame TCR alpha sharing was systematically underestimated by recombination models, although the models agreed with sharing between unrelated individuals. Fewer insertions were carried by abundant cord blood beta clonotypes; a weaker similar trend was observed in young adult naive repertoires, while no such trend was observed in memory repertoires.

The method was 5' RACE. Instrument on record: Illumina HiSeq 2000. A universal primer binding site was introduced by template switching, and a unique molecular identifier was present in the final cDNA, enabling accurate counting of TCR cDNA molecules. First-strand cDNA for TCR alpha and beta chains was synthesized from specific primers in the conserved constant-segment region. Each cDNA library was double barcoded, with a SMART-Mk sample barcode plus Illumina barcodes, to control for contamination. TruSeq adapter sequences, together with Illumina sample barcodes, were added in two successive PCR steps. The TCR alpha and beta cDNA libraries were sequenced on the Illumina HiSeq platform using custom primers. The paper's data handling went like this. MiGEC was used to process raw reads and extract unique molecular identifiers, and MiXCR was used to find CDR3 positions. Recombination models were inferred per individual with the repgenHMM and IGoR tools using an EM algorithm. Shared clonotypes were analyzed with the tcR package in R, and sharing was normalized by the product of cloneset sizes. To study raw recombination free of thymic and clonal selection effects, out-of-frame nonproductive sequences were analyzed. The raw public data were reprocessed by TCRdb itself: fastp quality trimming at Q25, MiXCR clonotype calling, in-frame beta chains only. CDR3 protein sequences are deduplicated, and each keeps its most common genes and DNA. For this entry, the V and J calls and clone size follow TCRdb and not the study's own pipeline. Counted in this sample were roughly 690,000 distinct CDR3 sequences; 5.5% to 6.5% of them appeared once. Roughly 2% of the sample is held by the ten biggest clonotypes.

For this chain, trimming is 4 bases at the V end and 0 bases at the J end, and the number of junction bases without a gene match is 2. The CDR3, from cysteine to phenylalanine, totals 15 residues. Only CDR3 DNA is held: 45 bases, read in frame from base 1. The germline V gene (reference sequence) sets CDR1 to LNHNV and CDR2 to YYDKDF. The sequence derives from a man between 18 and 35 years old in good health. The chain is encoded by TRBV15 joined to TRBJ2-1; 8 central bases correspond to TRBD2. The sequenced material came from naive T cells sorted from blood. The cell subset or site label corresponds to: cells isolated with a human naive T-cell isolation kit. The sequenced DNA is TGTGCCACCAGCACCAGCGGGAGCTCCTACAATGAGCAGTTCTTC. Translation gives CATSTSGSSYNEQFF.